Shown below are 10 T cell receptor beta chains from a single sample sequenced in a study of blood T cell repertoires in COVID-19. Produced via immunoSEQ multiplex PCR; TCRdb's table is partial and in-frame only. This sample has approximately 37,000 clones, with 91% found just once. Sequences were obtained from peripheral blood. All receptors derive from a woman aged 80 or older with acute or convalescent COVID-19.

This sequence joins TRBV18 and TRBJ2-7; 7 bases are a match to TRBD1. This CDR3 has 14 amino acids. Looked up from germline, CDR1 is KGHSH and CDR2 is LQKENI. V was clipped by 4 bases and J by 1 base; unmatched bases: 4. The CDR3 DNA is TGTGCCAGCTCACGTTCAGGGGGTTCCTACGAGCAGTACTTC. Residues: CASSRSGGSYEQYF.

CDR3 region: CASSMRQAGTDTQYF. The CDR3 DNA is TGCGCCAGCAGCATGAGACAGGCGGGCACAGATACGCAGTATTTT. The chain combines TRBV5-1 with TRBJ2-3, with a weak D call TRBD1 (6 bases). CDR1 is SGHRS, CDR2 YFSETQ, per germline. The V and J ends lost 4 bases and 1 base respectively, with 13 bases between them. The CDR3 is 15 residues long.

V gene TRBV19 combines with J gene TRBJ1-5, with 9 bases aligning to TRBD1. In germline, CDR1 is LNHDA, CDR2 SQIVND (reference sequence). The CDR3 runs to 15 residues. V was pared by 4 bases and J by 6 bases, with 7 bases of the junction left unmatched. The CDR3 sequence: CASSTRTGAIQPQHF. Here the CDR3 DNA reads TGTGCCAGTAGTACCCGGACAGGGGCTATTCAGCCCCAGCATTTT.

The genes are TRBV7-3 and TRBJ1-2; D not resolved. The length of the CDR3 is 11 residues. The ends were cut back, 6 bases at V and 3 bases at J, with 5 bases in the middle. The germline V gene encodes CDR1 SGHTA and CDR2 FQGTGA. CDR3 nucleotide sequence: TGTGCCAGCAGTAGCGACTATGGCTACACCTTC. It encodes CASSSDYGYTF.

CDR3 nucleotides: TGTGCCAGCAGCAGCTGGGACAGGGGCACCTATGGCTACACCTTC. It yields the protein CASSSWDRGTYGYTF. The chain couples TRBV7-9 to TRBJ1-2, with TRBD1 identical over 10 bases. This CDR3 spans 15 amino acids. Germline CDR1 reads SEHNR; CDR2 reads FQNEAQ (reference sequence). V lost 5 bases, J lost 4 bases, and 7 bases stayed unmatched.

This chain connects TRBV3-1 (or the pseudogene TRBV3-2) to TRBJ1-1; perhaps TRBD1 as D (6 bases). V dropped 5 bases and J dropped 11 bases, with 18 bases sitting between them. CDR3 size: 13 residues. CDR1 is LGHDT and CDR2 is YNNKEL in the germline V gene (reference sequence). CDR3: CASSAGTIEMAFF. The CDR3 nucleotides are TGTGCCAGCAGCGCCGGGACAATTGAGATGGCTTTCTTT.

The chain has TRBV7-3 and TRBJ2-2; D is possibly TRBD1 (9 bases). Trimming cost V 1 base and J 5 bases, with 23 bases left between them. Germline V gives CDR1 SGHTA, CDR2 FQGTGA. CDR3 length equals 19 residues. This chain's CDR3 is CASSLSGGTGRSLTGELFF. For the CDR3, the DNA is TGTGCCAGCAGCTTAAGCGGGGGGACAGGGAGGTCCTTAACCGGGGAGCTGTTTTTT. The variable domain in full, with the rest retrieved from reference TRBV7-3 and TRBJ2-2, is GAGVSQTPSNKVTEKGKYVELRCDPISGHTALYWYRQSLGQGPEFLIYFQGTGAADDSGLPNDRFFAVRPEGSVSTLKIQRTERGDSAVYLCASSLSGGTGRSLTGELFFGEGSRLTVL.

This clone has just one count. The CDR3 DNA reads as TGTGCCACCTCCTTTAGAGTAGACAGGGAAGAGGATACGCAGTATTTT. Its translation: CATSFRVDREEDTQYF. This sequence joins TRBV11-2 and TRBJ2-3; 7 bases are shared with TRBD1. CDR1 and CDR2 from the germline V gene are SGHAT and FQNNGV. The trim removed 10 bases at V and 6 bases at J, leaving 19 bases unmatched. This CDR3 region has 16 residues.

The rearrangement links TRBV6-2 or TRBV6-3 to TRBJ2-7; D is ambiguous. Between the trimmed V and J ends, which lost 0 bases and 2 bases, there was a span of 8 bases. The CDR3 covers 14 residues. Germline V gene sequence: CDR1 MNHEY, CDR2 SVGEGT. CDR3 amino acids: CASSYSPDTYEQYF. The CDR3 nucleotides are TGTGCCAGCAGTTACTCCCCCGACACCTACGAGCAGTACTTC.

This chain uses TRBV29-1 with TRBJ1-1; D is ambiguous. V was pared by 3 bases and J by 1 base, with 9 bases between. This CDR3 comprises 13 residues. Germline V gives CDR1 SQVTM, CDR2 ANQGSEA. In DNA form, the CDR3 reads TGCAGCGTTGATCGGGGAAAGAACACTGAAGCTTTCTTT. This sequence encodes CSVDRGKNTEAFF. Together with reference TRBV29-1 and TRBJ1-1, the CDR3 gives the full variable domain: SAVISQKPSRDICQRGTSLTIQCQVDSQVTMMFWYRQQPGQSLTLIATANQGSEATYESGFVIDKFPISRPNLTFSTLTVSNMSPEDSSIYLCSVDRGKNTEAFFGQGTRLTVV.